These 5 T cell receptor beta chains came from one sample sequenced in a study of OX40 agonist ivuxolimab in advanced cancers. Repertoires were generated with immunoSEQ multiplex PCR, while TCRdb's copy carries only in-frame clones and drops some. The sample gives 69,000 or so clones, about 85% of which show up once; roughly 6.1% is in the top ten. This specimen consisted of CD4+ or CD8+ T cells sorted from blood, obtained in a trial of the OX40 agonist ivuxolimab. All receptors derive from an adult with an advanced solid tumor such as melanoma, head and neck, liver or kidney cancer.

This chain joins TRBV7-2 and TRBJ1-1; D not certain. V dropped 5 bases and J dropped 3 bases, with 10 bases sitting between them. Germline V lookup: CDR1 SGHTA, CDR2 FQGNSA. The CDR3 has 13 amino acids. The CDR3 DNA is TGTGCCAGCAGCCCTCGGAGGTACACTGAAGCTTTCTTT. Protein sequence: CASSPRRYTEAFF.

This chain uses TRBV19 with TRBJ2-1; TRBD2 matches 10 bases. Germline V gene lookup returns CDR1 LNHDA and CDR2 SQIVND (reference sequence). The CDR3 length is 15 residues. J was trimmed by 4 bases and V by 4 bases; bases with no gene match: 4. DNA of the CDR3: TGTGCCAGTAGTACCGGGACTAGCGCGTACAATGAGCAGTTCTTC. Protein product: CASSTGTSAYNEQFF.

In DNA, the CDR3 is TGCGCCAGCAGGCCTTATGCAACTAATGAAAAACTGTTTTTT. Amino acid sequence: CASRPYATNEKLFF. The gene calls are TRBV5-1 and TRBJ1-4; D remains unclear. The CDR3 spans 14 residues. V lost 5 bases, J lost 0 bases, and 8 bases lay in between. The germline CDR1 and CDR2 sequences are SGHRS and YFSETQ.

This clone appeared once. The genes are TRBV2 and TRBJ2-6; no clear D gene. In germline, CDR1 is SNHLY, CDR2 FYNNEI. CDR3 length equals 14 residues. V lost 10 bases, J lost 0 bases, and 10 bases lay in between. CDR3 nucleotide sequence: TGTGCCACCATGAGGAACTCTGGGGCCAACGTCCTGACTTTC. This gives the protein CATMRNSGANVLTF.

This clone was counted between two and nine times. CDR3 coding DNA: TGCGCCAGCAGCTTCCCAGGGGGGGGCGATGGCTACACCTTC. Translating it yields CASSFPGGGDGYTF. This sequence joins TRBV5-1 and TRBJ1-2, with 7 bases aligning to TRBD1. The CDR3 runs 14 residues. Germline-derived CDR1 and CDR2 are SGHRS and YFSETQ. With V trimmed by 2 bases and J by 6 bases, 7 bases remained unmatched.